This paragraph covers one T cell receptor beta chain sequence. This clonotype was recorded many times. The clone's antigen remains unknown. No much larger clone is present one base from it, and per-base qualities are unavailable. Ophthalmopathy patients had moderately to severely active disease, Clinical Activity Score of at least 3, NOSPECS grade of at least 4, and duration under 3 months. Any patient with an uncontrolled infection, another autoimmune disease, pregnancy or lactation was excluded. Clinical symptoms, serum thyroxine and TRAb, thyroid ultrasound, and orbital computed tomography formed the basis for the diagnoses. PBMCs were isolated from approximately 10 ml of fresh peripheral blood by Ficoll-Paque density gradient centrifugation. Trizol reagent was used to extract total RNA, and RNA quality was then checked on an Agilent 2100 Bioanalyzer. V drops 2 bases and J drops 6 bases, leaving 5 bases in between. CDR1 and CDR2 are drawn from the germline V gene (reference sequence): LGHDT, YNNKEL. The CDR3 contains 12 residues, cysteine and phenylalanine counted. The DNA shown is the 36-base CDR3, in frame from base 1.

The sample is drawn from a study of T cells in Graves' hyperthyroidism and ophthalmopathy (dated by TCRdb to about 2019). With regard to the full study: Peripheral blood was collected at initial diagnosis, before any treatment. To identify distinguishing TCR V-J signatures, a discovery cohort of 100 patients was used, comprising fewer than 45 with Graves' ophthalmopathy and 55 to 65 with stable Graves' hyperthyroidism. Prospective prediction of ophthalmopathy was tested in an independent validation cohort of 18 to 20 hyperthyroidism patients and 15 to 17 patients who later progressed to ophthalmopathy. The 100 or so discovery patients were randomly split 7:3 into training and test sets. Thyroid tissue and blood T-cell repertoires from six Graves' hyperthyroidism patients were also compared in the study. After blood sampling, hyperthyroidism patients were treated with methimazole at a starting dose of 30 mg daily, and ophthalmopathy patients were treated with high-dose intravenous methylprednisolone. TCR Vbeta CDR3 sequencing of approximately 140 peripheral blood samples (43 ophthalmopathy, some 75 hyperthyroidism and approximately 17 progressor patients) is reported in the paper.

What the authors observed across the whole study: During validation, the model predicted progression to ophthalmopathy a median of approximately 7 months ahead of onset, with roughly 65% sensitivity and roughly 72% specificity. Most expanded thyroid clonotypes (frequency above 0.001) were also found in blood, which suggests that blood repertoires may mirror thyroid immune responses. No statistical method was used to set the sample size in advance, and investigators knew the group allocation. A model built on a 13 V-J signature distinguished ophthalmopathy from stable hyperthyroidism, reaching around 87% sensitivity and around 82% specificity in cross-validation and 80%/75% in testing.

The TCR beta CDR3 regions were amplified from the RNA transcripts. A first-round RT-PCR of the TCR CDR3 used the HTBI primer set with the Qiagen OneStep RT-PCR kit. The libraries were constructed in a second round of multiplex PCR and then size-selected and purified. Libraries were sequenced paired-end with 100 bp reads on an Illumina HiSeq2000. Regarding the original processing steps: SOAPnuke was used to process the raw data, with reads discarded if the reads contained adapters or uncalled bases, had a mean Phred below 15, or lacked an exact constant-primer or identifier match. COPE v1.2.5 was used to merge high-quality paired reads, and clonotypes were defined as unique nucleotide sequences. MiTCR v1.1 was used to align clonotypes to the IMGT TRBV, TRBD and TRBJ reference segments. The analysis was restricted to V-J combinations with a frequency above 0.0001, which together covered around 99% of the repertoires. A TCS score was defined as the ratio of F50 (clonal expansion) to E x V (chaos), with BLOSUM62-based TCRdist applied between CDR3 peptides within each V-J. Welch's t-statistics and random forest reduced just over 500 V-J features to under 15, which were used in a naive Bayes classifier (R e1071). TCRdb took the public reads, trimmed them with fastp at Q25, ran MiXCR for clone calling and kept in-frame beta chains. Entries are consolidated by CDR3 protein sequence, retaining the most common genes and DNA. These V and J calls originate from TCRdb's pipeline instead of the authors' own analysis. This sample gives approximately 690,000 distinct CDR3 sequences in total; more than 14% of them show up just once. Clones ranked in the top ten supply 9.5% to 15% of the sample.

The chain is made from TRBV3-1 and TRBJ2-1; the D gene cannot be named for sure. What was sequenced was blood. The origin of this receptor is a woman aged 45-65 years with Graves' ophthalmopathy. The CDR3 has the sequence CASSQLGNEQFF. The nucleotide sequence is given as TGTGCCAGCAGCCAACTTGGCAATGAGCAGTTCTTC.